Following are 20 T cell receptor beta chains from one sample sequenced in a study of blood T cell repertoires in COVID-19. Here immunoSEQ multiplex PCR was the method, and the copy in TCRdb shows in-frame clones only, minus some. The table lists about 140,000 clones, 80% of them singletons. Sample: peripheral blood. The receptors here all came from a man between 65 and 85 years old who had recovered from COVID-19.

The rearrangement links TRBV18 to TRBJ1-5, with a weak D call TRBD1 (5 bases). The CDR3 spans 14 residues. CDR1 KGHSH and CDR2 LQKENI come from the germline V gene. Trimming pared 6 bases from V and 5 bases from J, leaving 14 bases between. CDR3 protein: CASSSGFVYQPQHF. As DNA, the CDR3 is TGTGCCAGCTCGTCAGGGTTTGTGTATCAGCCCCAGCATTTT.

V gene TRBV6-1 combines with J gene TRBJ1-1; D may be TRBD1 (5 bases). The CDR3 runs to 17 residues. CDR1 MNHNS and CDR2 SASEGT come from the germline V gene. V lost 3 bases and J lost 0, with 17 bases in between. In DNA form, the CDR3 reads TGTGCCAGCAGTGAGTGGGGCAGGTTCCCCATGAACACTGAAGCTTTCTTT. Translated: CASSEWGRFPMNTEAFF.

This chain uses TRBV5-4 with TRBJ2-6; 9 positions agree with TRBD2. Looked up from germline, CDR1 is SGHNT and CDR2 is YYREEE (reference sequence). Trimming at V came to 0 bases and at J to 2 bases, leaving 3 bases not matched to a gene. The CDR3 has 17 amino acids. The CDR3 bases are TGTGCCAGCAGCTTGGGTTTAGCGGGAGCTGGGGCCAACGTCCTGACTTTC. It codes for CASSLGLAGAGANVLTF.

V usage is TRBV15 and J usage is TRBJ2-7; TRBD1 matches at 12 bases. CDR1 and CDR2 (germline): LNHNV, YYDKDF (reference sequence). There are 18 residues in the CDR3. Unmatched junction bases numbered 14, after V lost 4 bases and J lost 4 bases. The chain's CDR3 is CATSKQHPGTGGSYEQYF. The CDR3 coding sequence is TGTGCCACCAGCAAACAACACCCCGGGACAGGGGGCTCGTACGAGCAGTACTTC.

V usage is TRBV29-1 and J usage is TRBJ2-3; D unclear. The CDR3 is made up of 12 amino acids. Looked up from germline, CDR1 is SQVTM and CDR2 is ANQGSEA. V lost 5 bases, J lost 5 bases, and 11 bases lay in between. The CDR3, as DNA: TGCAGCGTTACGGTAATTGGAGATACGCAGTATTTT. Its translation: CSVTVIGDTQYF.

The rearrangement joins TRBV27 to TRBJ2-1; 7 bases are a match to TRBD2. The CDR3 totals 19 residues. Germline values: CDR1 MNHEY, CDR2 SMNVEV (reference sequence). V was pared by 1 base and J by 4 bases, with 16 bases of the junction left unmatched. CDR3 DNA sequence: TGTGCCAGCAGTTTATTAGTTGGGTCGGCTAGCGGAAGATACAATGAGCAGTTCTTC. It yields the protein CASSLLVGSASGRYNEQFF.

This rearrangement joins TRBV4-1 to TRBJ2-7, with TRBD2 identical over 7 bases. The CDR3 is 15 amino acids. Germline CDR1 MGHRA, CDR2 YSYEKL. V was clipped by 6 bases and J by 0 bases; unmatched bases: 8. CDR3 residues: CASRPTSVSSYEQYF. As DNA, the CDR3 is TGCGCCAGCAGGCCTACTAGCGTGAGCTCCTACGAGCAGTACTTC.

J is TRBJ1-4 and V is TRBV19; TRBD1 might be the D (6 bases). V lost 5 bases to trimming and J lost 8 bases, with 12 bases between them. The CDR3 runs to 13 residues. Germline loops: CDR1 LNHDA, CDR2 SQIVND (reference sequence). CDR3 bases: TGTGCCAGTAGTGAACAGGGAAGAGAAAAACTGTTTTTT. Amino acids: CASSEQGREKLFF.

In DNA form, the CDR3 reads TGTGCCAGCAGCCTTCGGAGCGGGAGAGATACGCAGTATTTT. Residues: CASSLRSGRDTQYF. The rearrangement joins TRBV9 to TRBJ2-3; TRBD2 matches at 8 bases. V trimming: 4 bases; J trimming: 5 bases; junction bases outside the gene matches: 6. The germline V gene encodes CDR1 SGDLS and CDR2 YYNGEE. This CDR3 has 14 amino acids.

CDR3 loop: CAIRGGTSYNEQFF. CDR3 DNA: TGTGCCATCAGAGGGGGCACGTCCTACAATGAGCAGTTCTTC. V and J are TRBV10-3 and TRBJ2-1; 7 bases match TRBD1. Trimming removed 6 bases from V and 1 base from J; junction bases left unmatched: 3. In germline, CDR1 is ENHRY, CDR2 SYGVKD. This CDR3 is built from 14 residues.

This clone was picked up a small number of times. V and J are TRBV10-1 and TRBJ2-7; 8 bases agree with TRBD2. V gave up 5 bases and J gave up 3 bases; unmatched junction bases: 12. There are 16 residues in the CDR3. Looked up from germline, CDR1 is WNHNN and CDR2 is SYGVQD (reference sequence). CDR3 coding DNA: TGCGCCAGCAGTCCTCTAACTAGCGGAGACCTCTACGAGCAGTACTTC. This codes for CASSPLTSGDLYEQYF.

V and J are TRBV6-5 and TRBJ2-5; D unclear. Trimming took off 5 bases at V and 5 bases at J, with 6 bases between the two ends. Germline V gives CDR1 MNHEY, CDR2 SVGAGI. The length of the CDR3 is 11 residues. The CDR3 DNA follows: TGTGCCAGCAGTACCCGGGAGACCCAGTACTTC. This gives the protein CASSTRETQYF.

The gene calls are TRBV19 and TRBJ1-5; D is undetermined. Trimming took off 1 base at V and 5 bases at J, with 9 bases between the two ends. Germline V gives CDR1 LNHDA, CDR2 SQIVND (reference sequence). The CDR3 totals 14 residues. The CDR3 nucleotides read TGTGCCAGTAGTATAGCACAGTTCTATCAGCCCCAGCATTTT. This gives the protein CASSIAQFYQPQHF. The complete variable domain, with remaining parts taken from reference TRBV19 and TRBJ1-5, reads DGGITQSPKYLFRKEGQNVTLSCEQNLNHDAMYWYRQDPGQGLRLIYYSQIVNDFQKGDIAEGYSVSREKKESFPLTVTSAQKNPTAFYLCASSIAQFYQPQHFGDGTRLSIL.

This clone is large within its sample. CDR3 sequence (DNA): TGTGCCAGCAGCTACCAGGGGGCGTTTGATGAAAAACTGTTTTTT. Translation: CASSYQGAFDEKLFF. The chain is built from TRBV13 and TRBJ1-4; 8 bases are shared with TRBD1. There are 15 residues in the CDR3. CDR1 and CDR2 from the germline V gene are PRHDT and FYEKMQ (reference sequence). Losses at the gene ends were 4 bases for V and 6 bases for J; bases not matched to a gene: 7.

CDR3 sequence reads: CASSRRGNLAEQYF. The DNA for the CDR3 is TGTGCCAGCAGCCGAAGAGGGAATCTAGCCGAGCAGTACTTC. J is TRBJ2-7 and V is TRBV11-1, with a weak D call TRBD2 (5 bases). Trimming took 5 bases from V and 6 from J, leaving 17 bases between them. The CDR3 has 14 amino acids. Germline V gives CDR1 SGHAT, CDR2 FQDESV (reference sequence).

The chain recombines TRBV21-1 with TRBJ2-7; the table calls TRBD1, which could not be checked here. TRBV21-1 is a pseudogene segment. The CDR3 consists of 14 residues. CDR3 residues: CASSKNRILCEQYF. The CDR3 coding sequence is TGTGCCAGCAGCAAAAACAGGATTCTGTGCGAGCAGTACTTC.

J is TRBJ2-3 and V is TRBV5-1; no clear D. CDR3 length: 12 residues. V was pared by 2 bases and J by 2 bases, with 3 bases between. From germline, CDR1 is SGHRS and CDR2 YFSETQ. CDR3 in amino acids: CASSFSTDTQYF. The CDR3 DNA reads TGCGCCAGCAGCTTCTCCACAGATACGCAGTATTTT.

This clone turned up a few times. V usage is TRBV5-6 and J usage is TRBJ2-7; D perhaps matches TRBD1 (6 bases). The germline CDR1 and CDR2 sequences are SGHDT and YYEEEE. CDR3 length: 15 amino acids. V was clipped by 3 bases and J by 5 bases, with 18 bases between them. The CDR3 coding sequence is TGTGCCAGCAGCTCCCCCCCCAGGGGCGACGACGAGCAGTACTTC. It codes for CASSSPPRGDDEQYF.

This chain uses TRBV28 with TRBJ2-5; 9 bases match TRBD2. Germline V lookup: CDR1 MDHEN, CDR2 SYDVKM. V was clipped by 5 bases and J by 4 bases; unmatched bases: 20. The CDR3 totals 19 residues. The CDR3 region is CASSLLSLAGRVRRETQYF. DNA of the CDR3: TGTGCCAGCAGTCTACTTAGCCTAGCGGGAAGGGTGCGACGAGAGACCCAGTACTTC.

The V call is TRBV27, the J call TRBJ1-1, with D perhaps matching TRBD1 (6 bases). Per the germline V gene, CDR1 is MNHEY and CDR2 is SMNVEV (reference sequence). Trimming shortened V by 6 bases and J by 2 bases, and 13 bases separated the two germline ends. The CDR3 has 14 residues. CDR3 loop: CASSSAGTNTEAFF. The CDR3 region has the DNA TGTGCCAGCAGCTCAGCAGGGACAAACACTGAAGCTTTCTTT.